This T cell receptor (beta chain) was profiled in a study of monozygotic twins with inflammatory bowel disease. Reprocessing the 5' RACE reads, TCRdb reports a single entry for every CDR3 protein and omits DNA. Recorded here are approximately 400,000 distinct CDR3 sequences; the top ten clones represent roughly 2.5%. As concerns this clonotype: The antigen is unknown.

Study-wide results and caveats: The study found lower TCRbeta diversity (inverse Simpson) in IBD patients than in healthy co-twins. A single strong IBD-associated signal or clonotype was not supported by the findings.

The sequenced sample consisted of blood. The TCR originated in a human donor with ulcerative colitis or Crohn's disease, or a healthy co-twin of an affected twin (not recorded which).

The CDR3 region is CASRRVVLTSTDTQYF. The V and J genes are TRBV6-1 and TRBJ2-3; the TCRdb call, TRBD2, lacks DNA for checking. This CDR3 contains 16 residues. Germline V gene sequence: CDR1 MNHNS, CDR2 SASEGT.